The source of this TCR beta chain is a study of T-cell memory formation after mild COVID-19 (dated by TCRdb to about 2021). Concerning the study at large: TCR sequence clusters from the two donors were largely donor specific. The cohort comprised two young, previously healthy adult volunteers, one female and one male. Longitudinal TCRalpha and TCRbeta repertoire sequencing tracked T-cell clones expanding and contracting after mild COVID-19 in a couple of donors.

General conclusions and limits of the study: Contracting CD4+ clones turned up mainly in the CM and EM memory subsets, whereas EMRA was where CD8+ clones were enriched. The second-wave clones that peaked on day 37 were not confirmed to be SARS-CoV-2 specific. The study included only two mild cases, and larger cohorts that include severe cases with pre-infection samples were judged to be necessary. Some responding clones were detected in pre-infection memory, suggesting pre-existing cross-reactive memory T cells joined the SARS-CoV-2 response. Clones that contracted from day 15 to 85 showed balanced CD4/CD8 phenotypes, whereas a second wave of clones that expanded from day 15 to 37 leaned towards CD4+.

Ficoll-Paque density gradient centrifugation was used to isolate PBMCs. This clonotype turned up a few times. There is no known antigen for this receptor. No base quality values were provided; no much bigger clone lies one nucleotide off. CDR1 MGHRA and CDR2 YSYEKL were looked up in the germline V gene. There are 16 amino acids in the CDR3, from cysteine to phenylalanine inclusive. The kept DNA is CDR3 alone, 48 bases in frame from the first base. Trimming costs V 3 bases and J 1 base, and their ends lie 15 bases apart. The sequencing machine was an Illumina NovaSeq 6000. Using 5'RACE with constant-segment primers, TCRalpha and TCRbeta cDNA libraries were constructed, with sample barcodes and unique molecular identifiers added in the process. RNA was extracted from every sample with Trizol reagent. Libraries were amplified in two PCR steps, with a second sample barcode and Illumina TruSeq adapters added in the second step. Sequencing of the libraries was done on an Illumina NovaSeq, producing 2 x 150 bp paired-end reads. The original pipeline was this. With migec v1.2.7, reads were demultiplexed and then collapsed into UMI-guided consensus sequences. With mixcr v2.1.11, UMI consensuses were aligned to TRA and TRB V and J templates and assembled into clonotypes. A clonotype was counted as expanded or contracted only if both edgeR and NoisET called the change significant, with noise models trained on biological replicates. edgeR calls used a false discovery rate-adjusted p below 0.01 and a log2 fold-change threshold of 1. PCA with hierarchical clustering of max-normalized trajectories of the 1000 most abundant clonotypes was used as exploratory dynamics analysis. Separately sequenced CD4+ and CD8+ repertoires were used to assign the CD4 or CD8 phenotype of responding clones. TCRdb reprocessed the public reads (quality trimming at Q25 with fastp, clone calling with MiXCR) and kept in-frame beta chains. A single entry per CDR3 protein holds the most common genes and DNA from its merged rows. Clone size and V and J calls follow TCRdb, not the original study. The sample contains roughly 170,000 distinct CDR3 sequences, about a fifth of them found a single time. The ten largest clones take up roughly 23% of the sample.

The sample taken for sequencing was PBMCs or a T cell subset sorted from them (not recorded which). The V and J segments used are TRBV4-1 and TRBJ1-1; there is no confident call for the D gene. This TCR came from an adult woman who had mild COVID-19 (a few samples of this study predate the infection). The sample titles of this study are shuffled in the database, so cell type and time point are left out; the donor was told from shared clones. The CDR3 region has the sequence CASSHPRVPTNTEAFF. The nucleotide sequence reads TGCGCCAGCAGCCACCCTCGGGTCCCCACGAACACTGAAGCTTTCTTT.